One and the same sample provided the 22 T cell receptor beta chains below, sequenced in a study of blood T cells in healthy people across ages. Sample-barcoded 5' priming and a J-beta primer mix drove a second PCR of roughly 6 to 12 cycles. MiXCR, applied by TCRdb to the 5' RACE reads, yields one record per CDR3 protein. Of about 800,000 distinct CDR3 sequences in the sample, 25% were seen once. These data were also reused for a study on T cells of mothers and their children.

Sequencing was performed on blood. Receptors originate from a boy aged 5-17 years in good health.

In this sample, this clonotype turned up a few times. This rearrangement joins TRBV7-2 to TRBJ2-3; tentatively, D is TRBD2 (5 bases). Trimming pared 5 bases from V and 0 bases from J, leaving 12 bases between. The germline CDR1 and CDR2 sequences are SGHTA and FQGNSA. This CDR3 has 15 amino acids. In DNA form, the CDR3 reads TGTGCCAGCAGCCCGGGAAGAACTAGCACAGATACGCAGTATTTT. Its translation is CASSPGRTSTDTQYF.

V is TRBV7-2 and J is TRBJ2-5, with 8 bases fitting TRBD2. The better agreement between TRBJ2-7 and the DNA end casts doubt on the J call. This CDR3 region has 15 residues. Germline CDR1 is SGHTA and CDR2 is FQGNSA. DNA of the CDR3: TGTGCCAGCAGCCCCCGACTAGCGCCGAACTACGAGCAGTACTTC. Translated, it gives CASSPRLAPNYEQYF.

The V gene is TRBV6-1, the J gene TRBJ1-5, with unresolved D. The CDR3 is 14 residues long. The germline gives CDR1 MNHNS, CDR2 SASEGT. V was shortened by 0 bases and J by 1 base, with 4 bases between the two germline ends. In DNA, the CDR3 is TGTGCCAGCAGTGAAGCGGGCAGCAATCAGCCCCAGCATTTT. Protein product: CASSEAGSNQPQHF.

This sequence joins TRBV28 and TRBJ1-2; D unclear. Germline CDR1 reads MDHEN; CDR2 reads SYDVKM. V was pared by 3 bases and J by 4 bases, with 12 bases between. The CDR3 is 14 amino acids. In DNA, the CDR3 is TGTGCCAGCAGTTTGGGAGGCAGGCTCTATGGCTACACCTTC. Protein product: CASSLGGRLYGYTF.

The CDR3 nucleotides read TGCAGCGTTGAATTAGCGACGACTGAAGCTTTCTTT. It encodes CSVELATTEAFF. The chain has TRBV29-1 and TRBJ1-1; no clear D gene. CDR1 and CDR2 (germline): SQVTM, ANQGSEA. The CDR3 is made up of 12 amino acids. Trimming removed 2 bases at V and 5 bases at J, with 9 bases between.

The rearrangement links TRBV15 to TRBJ1-1; D uncertain. Trimming cost V 0 bases and J 1 base, with 12 bases left between them. The germline V gene has CDR1 LNHNV and CDR2 YYDKDF (reference sequence). The length of the CDR3 is 16 residues. The CDR3 coding sequence is TGTGCCACCAGCAGAGATCGTGGCGGTGAGAACACTGAAGCTTTCTTT. Translation: CATSRDRGGENTEAFF.

This clonotype was found a few times. The chain employs TRBV12-3 or TRBV12-4 and TRBJ1-3; TRBD1 is a possible D gene (6 bases). The CDR3 spans 14 residues. Trimming took off 7 bases at V and 1 base at J, with 11 bases between the two ends. CDR3 DNA sequence: TGTGCCAGCATCTTAGGGGGTTCTGGAAACACCATATATTTT. It codes for CASILGGSGNTIYF.

This clonotype was observed a handful of times. The CDR3 sequence is CASSERLAGVREQYF. The CDR3 nucleotides are TGTGCCAGCAGTGAAAGACTAGCGGGAGTGCGGGAGCAGTACTTC. The gene calls are TRBV2 and TRBJ2-7, with 12 bases identical to TRBD2. The CDR3 totals 15 residues. V trimming: 2 bases; J trimming: 7 bases; junction bases outside the gene matches: 6. Germline values: CDR1 SNHLY, CDR2 FYNNEI.

This clonotype occurred a few times. V is TRBV5-5 and J is TRBJ2-2, with D perhaps matching TRBD1 (6 bases). Trimming removed 4 bases at V and 1 base at J, with 17 bases between. The CDR3 spans 17 residues. Germline V gene lookup returns CDR1 SGHKS and CDR2 YYEKEE (reference sequence). CDR3 nucleotides: TGTGCCAGCAGCCCCGTCACAGGGAACTTGAACACCGGGGAGCTGTTTTTT. It yields the protein CASSPVTGNLNTGELFF.

The chain links TRBV5-1 to TRBJ2-7; 10 bases line up with TRBD2. This CDR3 region has 16 residues. V lost 4 bases, J lost 6 bases, and 13 bases stayed unmatched. Per germline, CDR1 SGHRS and CDR2 YFSETQ. The CDR3 spells CASSLRLAGAYVEQYF. CDR3 DNA: TGCGCCAGCAGCCTCCGCCTAGCGGGGGCCTACGTCGAGCAGTACTTC.

The chain couples TRBV9 to TRBJ2-5; 7 bases fit TRBD1. Trimming took 0 bases from V and 2 from J; bases not matched to a gene: 4. CDR3 length: 15 amino acids. The V gene's germline CDR1 is SGDLS and CDR2 YYNGEE. The CDR3 is CASSVARTGQETQYF. As DNA, the CDR3 is TGTGCCAGCAGCGTAGCCCGGACAGGACAAGAGACCCAGTACTTC.

This chain uses TRBV29-1 with TRBJ1-1, with 11 positions matching TRBD1. The CDR3 spans 12 residues. The ends lost 8 bases at V and 10 bases at J; junction bases unmatched: 9. Germline CDR1 SQVTM, CDR2 ANQGSEA. CDR3 DNA sequence: TGCAGCCTCGGACAGGGGGCGCGGGGAGCTTTCTTT. It specifies CSLGQGARGAFF.

This chain connects TRBV28 to TRBJ2-5; 10 bases are shared with TRBD2. The DNA end is more similar to TRBJ2-1, so the J call may be wrong. This CDR3 is built from 15 residues. Germline V gives CDR1 MDHEN, CDR2 SYDVKM. CDR3 DNA sequence: TGTGCCAGCAGTTTAGCGTTAGCGGGGGGCAATGAGCAGTTCTTC. Protein sequence: CASSLALAGGNEQFF.

This clonotype has just a few counts. The chain links TRBV12-3 or TRBV12-4 to TRBJ2-2, with D perhaps TRBD1 (5 bases). V dropped 4 bases and J dropped 6 bases, with 9 bases sitting between them. This CDR3 contains 13 residues. As DNA, the CDR3 is TGTGCCAGCAGTTATTTAGGGGCCGGGGAGCTGTTTTTT. It is translated as CASSYLGAGELFF.

This clonotype was found a few times. The V gene is TRBV20-1, the J gene TRBJ2-3; no clear D gene. This CDR3 region has 14 residues. The V gene lost 1 base and the J gene lost 0 bases, with 8 bases spanning the gap. Germline V gene lookup returns CDR1 DFQATT and CDR2 SNEGSKA (reference sequence). CDR3 nucleotides: TGCAGTGCTAGAGTAGGGCCGAGCACAGATACGCAGTATTTT. Translation gives CSARVGPSTDTQYF.

The chain recombines TRBV5-5 with TRBJ2-5, with 8 positions matching TRBD1. The J segment lost 3 bases and the V segment lost 0 bases, leaving 4 bases of the junction unmatched. This CDR3 contains 15 residues. CDR1 and CDR2 from the germline V gene are SGHKS and YYEKEE (reference sequence). The CDR3 reads CASSLEQGAEETQYF. The CDR3 DNA follows: TGTGCCAGCAGCTTGGAGCAGGGGGCTGAAGAGACCCAGTACTTC.

The rearrangement links TRBV5-5 to TRBJ1-2; 9 bases map to TRBD1. The V gene end was trimmed by 4 bases and the J gene end by 3 bases; junction bases not matched to a gene: 7. The CDR3 has 15 residues. Germline CDR1 SGHKS, CDR2 YYEKEE (reference sequence). The CDR3 protein is CASSPNRGRDYGYTF. The CDR3 DNA is TGTGCCAGCAGCCCGAACAGGGGGCGTGACTATGGCTACACCTTC. The complete variable domain, with remaining parts taken from reference TRBV5-5 and TRBJ1-2, reads DAGVTQSPTHLIKTRGQQVTLRCSPISGHKSVSWYQQVLGQGPQFIFQYYEKEERGRGNFPDRFSARQFPNYSSELNVNALLLGDSALYLCASSPNRGRDYGYTFGSGTRLTVV.

A word on this clonotype: The germline gene is not matched at one end of the junction; a read error may be the cause. The V call is TRBV7-2, the J call TRBJ1-2; possibly TRBD1 for D (6 bases). The CDR3 has 16 residues. Germline V lookup: CDR1 SGHTA, CDR2 FQGNSA. In DNA form, the CDR3 reads TGTGCCAGCAGTTTAGGCACAGGGCTGCGGGGCTATGGCTACACCTTC. Its protein product is CASSLGTGLRGYGYTF. The full variable domain, in which reference TRBV7-2 and TRBJ1-2 provide the parts outside the CDR3, is GAGVSQSPSNKVTEKGKDVELRCDPISGHTALYWYRQSLGQGLEFLIYFQGNSAPDKSGLPSDRFSAERTGGSVSTLTIQRTQQEDSAVYLCASSLGTGLRGYGYTFGSGTRLTVV.

This chain connects TRBV29-1 to TRBJ2-2; TRBD2 is a possible D gene (6 bases). Germline V gene sequence: CDR1 SQVTM, CDR2 ANQGSEA. CDR3 size: 14 residues. V shed 6 bases and J shed 0 bases, with 11 bases lying between them. CDR3 DNA sequence: TGCAGCGTAGTTCTAGCGACGAACACCGGGGAGCTGTTTTTT. It codes for CSVVLATNTGELFF.

This clonotype showed up just a few times. This chain joins TRBV28 and TRBJ2-1; no reliable D call. The CDR3 has 16 amino acids. Germline CDR1 MDHEN, CDR2 SYDVKM. The V and J ends lost 5 bases and 6 bases respectively, with 20 bases between them. This chain's CDR3 is CASSVPYKKRSNEQFF. DNA for the CDR3: TGTGCCAGCAGTGTCCCCTATAAGAAAAGGTCCAATGAGCAGTTCTTC.

This clonotype was picked up a small number of times. Mismatch with germline at one junction end may stem from a read error. The chain employs TRBV15 and TRBJ2-2; tentatively, D is TRBD1 or TRBD2 (5 bases each). The CDR3 loop spans 18 amino acids. Germline CDR1 reads LNHNV; CDR2 reads YYDKDF (reference sequence). The CDR3 sequence is CTTSRGEPGTHGTGELFF. CDR3 DNA: TGTACCACCAGCAGAGGCGAACCCGGGACCCATGGGACCGGGGAGCTGTTTTTT.

This clonotype was counted between two and nine times. CDR3 coding DNA: TGCAGCGCCGAAAGGGGAGGCTATGGCTACACCTTC. Translating it yields CSAERGGYGYTF. The rearrangement uses TRBV29-1 and TRBJ1-2; perhaps TRBD1 as D (5 bases). The CDR3 sequence is 12 residues long. Trimming left V 7 bases short and J 4 bases short, with 13 bases between. Germline CDR1 is SQVTM and CDR2 is ANQGSEA.